The present TCR beta chain was sequenced within a study of vaccination effects on CD4 cells after COVID-19. Antigen-specific CD4+ T cells were first expanded with viral peptide pools by the ViraFEST assay and only then sequenced. Having been cultured for about ten days, the cells underwent CD4+ T cell isolation. Vaccinated recipients, who were negative for nucleocapsid antibodies, had no history of SARS-CoV-2 infection. Germline CDR1 ENHRY, CDR2 SYGVKD. The junction had 11 bases not matched to a gene; V was cut back by 2 bases and J by 8 bases. The CDR3 length is 16 residues. As to this clone: Its cognate antigen is unknown.

Profiling relied on immunoSEQ multiplex PCR, and the TCRdb table lists in-frame clones only, not all of them. The data show approximately 44,000 clones, approximately 80% seen once. Findings and caveats of the study: Recruitment yielded few convalescent patients, and the study had no early post-infection timepoints.

The chain links TRBV10-3 to TRBJ2-1; 8 nucleotides line up with TRBD1. Source: CD4+ T cells from PBMCs cultured with HCoV-NL63 spike peptides, taken before COVID-19 vaccination. The sequence was collected from a human donor who received a COVID-19 vaccine. Here the CDR3 reads CAISEPGQGSLHEQFF. CDR3 in DNA: TGTGCCATCAGTGAGCCCGGACAGGGTTCTCTACATGAGCAGTTCTTC.